The text below deals with one T cell receptor beta chain. Its antigen is not identified. The data were produced by immunoSEQ multiplex PCR, yet TCRdb's version contains in-frame clones alone and is incomplete. In the table there are fewer than 35,000 clones, approximately 72% of which are singletons. This specimen belongs to a study of T cells in localized non-small cell lung cancer. Study-level points and caveats: Adjacent lung tissue had a median 57 of the top 100 clones found in the tumor. Among the tissues sampled, uninvolved adjacent lung had the highest T cell clonality, above tumor. Only one tumor region went through sequencing, so heterogeneity may still be there.

The TCR originated in a male donor older than 55 with stage II squamous cell lung carcinoma. Sequenced here: peripheral blood, sampled before any cancer treatment.

The CDR3 spells CASSLDRVRSYEQYF. CDR3 nucleotide sequence: TGTGCCAGCAGCTTGGACAGGGTTAGATCCTACGAGCAGTACTTC. This chain joins TRBV5-5 and TRBJ2-7; D may be TRBD1 (6 bases). The CDR3 contains 15 residues. Germline V gene lookup returns CDR1 SGHKS and CDR2 YYEKEE (reference sequence). V shed 0 bases and J shed 1 base, with 11 bases lying between them.